Shown below are 15 T cell receptor beta chains from a single sample sequenced in a study of shared clonotypes between healthy human individuals (dated by TCRdb to about 2020). For the CD8 naive samples, CD45RO-negative cells were positively selected for CCR7, yielding a CD45RA+CCR7+ population from which TemRA cells were excluded. Receptor libraries were prepared by the immunoSEQ multiplex PCR assay. In TCRdb, the immuneACCESS table is reduced to in-frame sequences with V and J assigned. These tables do not hold every clone; where another copy was compared, an unresolved V gene accounts for under half, and the others remain unexplained. The sample has 1.5 million to 2.5 million clones on record, about 95% of them singletons. Roughly 1% of the sample comes from the top ten. Input material: naive CD8+ T cells sorted from blood. Taken with the paper, the label for cell subset or site translates to: CD45RA+CCR7+. Receptor source: a man younger than 35 in good health.

V is TRBV27 and J is TRBJ2-7; TRBD1 aligns across 8 bases. This CDR3 has 15 amino acids. V lost 6 bases to trimming and J lost 2 bases; unmatched junction nucleotides: 9. CDR1 MNHEY and CDR2 SMNVEV come from the germline V gene (reference sequence). This CDR3 reads CASRYGTGNTYEQYF. CDR3 coding DNA: TGTGCCAGCAGATACGGGACAGGAAATACCTACGAGCAGTACTTC.

This chain connects TRBV4-1 to TRBJ2-2; D is undetermined. Germline V CDR1 and CDR2: MGHRA, YSYEKL. This CDR3 region has 14 residues. V lost 1 base to trimming and J lost 5 bases, with 8 bases between them. CDR3 DNA: TGCGCCAGCAGCCAAGCGAGAGAGACCGGGGAGCTGTTTTTT. Translated: CASSQARETGELFF.

The J gene is TRBJ1-1, the V gene TRBV30; unclear D gene. Between the trimmed V and J ends, which lost 3 bases and 5 bases, there was a span of 13 bases. Germline V gene data show CDR1 as GTSNPN and CDR2 as SVGIG (reference sequence). This CDR3 contains 13 residues. CDR3: CAWSPLRGTEAFF. The CDR3, as DNA: TGTGCCTGGAGCCCGTTAAGAGGGACTGAAGCTTTCTTT.

The rearrangement joins TRBV6-1 to TRBJ2-3; D uncertain. CDR3 length: 15 residues. With 2 bases removed from V and 2 bases from J, the gap between germline ends came to 11 bases. Germline values: CDR1 MNHNS, CDR2 SASEGT. The CDR3 nucleotides read TGTGCCAGCAGTGAATACCTCGTCATCACAGATACGCAGTATTTT. It encodes CASSEYLVITDTQYF.

This clone was observed a few times. The V and J genes are TRBV5-1 and TRBJ1-6; D gene uncertain. The ends were cut back, 2 bases at V and 18 bases at J, with 15 bases in the middle. The germline V gene encodes CDR1 SGHRS and CDR2 YFSETQ. The CDR3 sequence is 12 residues long. CDR3 residues: CASSFISYYRHF. In nucleotides, the CDR3 is TGCGCCAGCAGCTTTATTTCCTACTACCGCCACTTT. Filled out from reference TRBV5-1 and TRBJ1-6, the complete variable domain reads KAGVTQTPRYLIKTRGQQVTLSCSPISGHRSVSWYQQTPGQGLQFLFEYFSETQRNKGNFPGRFSGRQFSNSRSEMNVSTLELGDSALYLCASSFISYYRHFGNGTRLTVT.

The chain is built from TRBV4-1 and TRBJ1-1; no clear D. Trimming left V 1 base short and J 0 bases short, with 9 bases between. Germline V gene data show CDR1 as MGHRA and CDR2 as YSYEKL. There are 15 residues in the CDR3. The CDR3 here is CASSQGAALNTEAFF. As DNA, the CDR3 is TGCGCCAGCAGCCAAGGGGCAGCTCTGAACACTGAAGCTTTCTTT.

The chain links TRBV4-1 to TRBJ2-7, with unresolved D. The CDR3 loop spans 13 amino acids. The germline gives CDR1 MGHRA, CDR2 YSYEKL. With 2 bases removed from V and 3 bases from J, the gap between germline ends came to 8 bases. Here the CDR3 reads CASSQPGDYEQYF. The CDR3 coding sequence is TGCGCCAGCAGCCAACCTGGAGACTACGAGCAGTACTTC.

V and J are TRBV13 and TRBJ2-1; D is undetermined. V lost 6 bases, J lost 4 bases, and 10 bases lay in between. The germline CDR1 and CDR2 sequences are PRHDT and FYEKMQ (reference sequence). The CDR3 extends over 13 amino acids. This chain's CDR3 is CASSFTQYNEQFF. The CDR3 DNA sequence: TGTGCCAGCAGTTTTACGCAGTACAATGAGCAGTTCTTC.

A word on this clone: Other DNA sequences within the sample encode an identical CDR3. V usage is TRBV30 and J usage is TRBJ2-5, with 8 bases that match TRBD1. After removal of 0 bases from V and 5 bases from J, the junction contained 5 bases not matched to a gene. CDR1 and CDR2 from the germline V gene are GTSNPN and SVGIG (reference sequence). The CDR3 totals 14 residues. For the CDR3, the DNA is TGTGCCTGGAGTGTAGGACAGGGTCGCGAGACCCAGTACTTC. Its translation: CAWSVGQGRETQYF.

This rearrangement joins TRBV5-4 to TRBJ1-1, with D hard to call. Trimming stripped 5 bases from V and 6 bases from J, with 14 bases between. The CDR3 is 13 amino acids. The germline CDR1 and CDR2 sequences are SGHNT and YYREEE (reference sequence). CDR3 bases: TGTGCCAGCAGTGTTGACCTGCACCCTGAAGCTTTCTTT. Residues: CASSVDLHPEAFF. The variable domain in full, with the rest retrieved from reference TRBV5-4 and TRBJ1-1, is ETGVTQSPTHLIKTRGQQVTLRCSSQSGHNTVSWYQQALGQGPQFIFQYYREEENGRGNFPPRFSGLQFPNYSSELNVNALELDDSALYLCASSVDLHPEAFFGQGTRLTVV.

The rearrangement uses TRBV15 and TRBJ2-1; 7 bases are shared with TRBD2. The CDR3 has 14 amino acids. Germline loops: CDR1 LNHNV, CDR2 YYDKDF (reference sequence). With V trimmed by 1 base and J by 8 bases, 5 bases remained unmatched. CDR3 coding DNA: TGTGCCACCAGCAGAGTCAGCGGGGCGGATGAGCAGTTCTTC. It is translated as CATSRVSGADEQFF.

The chain employs TRBV7-9 and TRBJ2-5, with a possible D match to TRBD2 (5 bases). The V end was cut by 5 bases, the J end by 2 bases, with 18 bases between. The CDR3 runs 16 residues. CDR1 is SEHNR, CDR2 FQNEAQ, per germline (reference sequence). Written as DNA, the CDR3 is TGTGCCAGCAGCGTTCCCAAGGACTCCTCTCAAGAGACCCAGTACTTC. It encodes CASSVPKDSSQETQYF.

The V and J genes are TRBV2 and TRBJ2-3; the match to TRBD2 covers 9 bases. This CDR3 is 17 amino acids long. The germline CDR1 and CDR2 sequences are SNHLY and FYNNEI. The V segment lost 3 bases and the J segment 1 base; nucleotides outside the gene matches: 8. CDR3 DNA: TGTGCCAGCAGTGACGGCGGGGGGGCCCATGGCACAGATACGCAGTATTTT. It translates to CASSDGGGAHGTDTQYF.

The rearrangement joins TRBV5-1 to TRBJ1-2, with a weak D call TRBD1 (6 bases). The CDR3 is 12 residues long. Germline lookup yields CDR1 SGHRS and CDR2 YFSETQ. Trimming stripped 7 bases from V and 2 bases from J, with 9 bases between. As DNA, the CDR3 is TGCGCCAGCGGGGGCGCGAACTATGGCTACACCTTC. Translation gives CASGGANYGYTF.

Concerning this clone: Within the sample, other DNA sequences also encode this same CDR3. The V call is TRBV4-1, the J call TRBJ2-7; D may be TRBD1 (6 bases). Trimming removed 0 bases at V and 0 bases at J, with 9 bases between. The CDR3 consists of 15 residues. Germline CDR1 reads MGHRA; CDR2 reads YSYEKL. CDR3: CASSQDRGSSYEQYF. CDR3 in DNA: TGCGCCAGCAGCCAAGACAGGGGAAGCTCCTACGAGCAGTACTTC.